The entry below gives a single T cell receptor beta chain sequence along with its context. The entry originates in a study of blood T cells in healthy people across ages. Study at large: About one barcoded beta molecule per two T cells was the capture yield of template switching.

Together with a sample-barcoded 5' primer, a J-beta primer mix was included in a second PCR lasting roughly 6 to 12 cycles. Each CDR3 protein is one row after TCRdb ran MiXCR on the 5' RACE reads. The table lists fewer than 2,000,000 distinct CDR3 sequences, around 42% of them singletons, with roughly 23% in the top ten. This CDR3 region has 16 residues. The ends were cut back, 6 bases at V and 2 bases at J, with 18 bases in the middle. Germline V gene lookup returns CDR1 SGHTA and CDR2 FQGNSA. The rearrangement links TRBV7-2 to TRBJ2-3; TRBD2 might be the D (6 bases). Sequences were obtained from blood. This receptor was taken from a human donor in good health. Here the CDR3 reads CASRGTGTQDTDTQYF. CDR3 nucleotides: TGTGCCAGCAGAGGAACCGGGACTCAAGACACAGATACGCAGTATTTT.